This T cell receptor beta chain was identified during a study of T cells in Graves' hyperthyroidism and ophthalmopathy. Study-level results: Among clonotypes expanded in thyroid above 0.001, most were also found in blood.

Duration under 3 months, a NOSPECS grade of at least 4, and a Clinical Activity Score of at least 3 characterized the ophthalmopathy patients. In making diagnoses, clinical symptoms, serum thyroxine and TRAb, thyroid ultrasound and orbital computed tomography were all used. Fresh peripheral blood, 7.5 to 10 ml, was the source of the PBMCs. The CDR3 totals 20 residues. The germline gives CDR1 SGHAT, CDR2 FQNNGV. The J segment lost 0 bases and the V segment lost 8 bases, leaving 18 bases of the junction unmatched. Amplified TCR beta CDR3 regions derived from RNA transcripts. The HTBI primer set served for first-round RT-PCR of the TCR CDR3. TCRdb recomputed calls from the multiplex PCR reads with MiXCR, one row per CDR3 protein. In the table there are about 600,000 distinct CDR3 sequences, more than 15% of which are singletons. In regard to this clonotype: Its antigen remains unidentified.

Sequencing was performed on blood. The TCR originated in a woman between 35 and 50 years old with Graves' ophthalmopathy. This chain joins TRBV11-2 and TRBJ2-1; TRBD2 matches at 11 bases. CDR3 sequence reads: CASSPEVEWTSGPSYNEQFF. The CDR3 bases are TGTGCCAGCTCACCAGAGGTGGAGTGGACTAGCGGGCCCTCCTACAATGAGCAGTTCTTC.